This T cell receptor beta chain was sequenced during a study of T cells expressing NK-cell markers. Overall study: Just one sequenced donor of eight was HCMV-seronegative, while seven were seropositive. Study-wide results and caveats: In a handful of donors, these clonotypes also led the CD3+CD56-NKG2C+ fraction.

Regarding this clonotype: What it recognizes is unknown.

TCRdb reanalyzed the 5' RACE reads and collapses them to one entry per CDR3 protein, without DNA. The sample totals approximately 550,000 distinct CDR3 sequences; its top ten clones hold approximately 3.5%. The CDR3 consists of 11 residues. Germline V gene data show CDR1 as SGHTA and CDR2 as FQGNSA. Sequencing was performed on blood T cells: a sorted CD56 or NKG2C T cell subset, CD4+ or CD8+ T cells, or bulk PBMC T cells (not recorded which). This receptor was obtained from a man between 18 and 35 years old in good health. The chain combines TRBV7-2 with TRBJ1-2; absent DNA, TCRdb's TRBD1 call cannot be checked. This CDR3 is CASSPQTDYTF. The whole variable domain, remainder taken from reference TRBV7-2 and TRBJ1-2, is GAGVSQSPSNKVTEKGKDVELRCDPISGHTALYWYRQSLGQGLEFLIYFQGNSAPDKSGLPSDRFSAERTGGSVSTLTIQRTQQEDSAVYLCASSPQTDYTFGSGTRLTVV.